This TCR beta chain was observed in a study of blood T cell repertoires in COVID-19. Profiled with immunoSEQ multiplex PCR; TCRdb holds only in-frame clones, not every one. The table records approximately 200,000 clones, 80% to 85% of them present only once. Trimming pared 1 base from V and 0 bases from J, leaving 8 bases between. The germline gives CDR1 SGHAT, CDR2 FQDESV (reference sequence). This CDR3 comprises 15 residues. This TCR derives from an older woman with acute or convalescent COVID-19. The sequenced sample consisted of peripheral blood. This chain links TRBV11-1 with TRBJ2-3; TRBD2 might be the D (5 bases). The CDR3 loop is CASSLGGGSTDTQYF. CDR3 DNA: TGTGCCAGCAGCTTAGGAGGAGGTAGCACAGATACGCAGTATTTT.